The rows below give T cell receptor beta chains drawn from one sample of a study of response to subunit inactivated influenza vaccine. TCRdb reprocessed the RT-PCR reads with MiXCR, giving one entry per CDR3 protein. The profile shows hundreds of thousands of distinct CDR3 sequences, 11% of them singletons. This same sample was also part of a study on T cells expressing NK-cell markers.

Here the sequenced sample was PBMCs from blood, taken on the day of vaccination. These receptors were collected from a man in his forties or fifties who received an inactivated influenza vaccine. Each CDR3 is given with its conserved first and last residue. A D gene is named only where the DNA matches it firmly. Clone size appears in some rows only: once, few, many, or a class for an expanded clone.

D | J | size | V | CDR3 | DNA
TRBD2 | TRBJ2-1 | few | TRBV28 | CASRTGGKYNEQFF | TGTGCCAGCAGAACGGGGGGGAAGTACAATGAGCAGTTCTTC
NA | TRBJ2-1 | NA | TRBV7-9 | CAGRSGYNEQFF | TGTGCCGGCCGCTCGGGCTACAATGAGCAGTTCTTC
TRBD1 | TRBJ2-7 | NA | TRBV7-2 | CASSPRSRQGVYEQYF | TGTGCCAGCAGCCCCCGCTCCCGACAGGGGGTGTACGAGCAGTACTTC
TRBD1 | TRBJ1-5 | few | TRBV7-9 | CASSPATGEQPQHF | TGTGCCAGCAGCCCAGCAACAGGGGAACAGCCCCAGCATTTT
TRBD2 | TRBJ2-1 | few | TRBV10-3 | CAISSQRGEAEQFF | TGTGCCATCAGTTCCCAGCGGGGGGAGGCTGAGCAGTTCTTC
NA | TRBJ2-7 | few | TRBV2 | CASSERWGYPYEQYF | TGTGCCAGCAGTGAACGGTGGGGGTATCCCTACGAGCAGTACTTC
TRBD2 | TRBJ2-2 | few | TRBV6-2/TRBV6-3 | CASSYSGTSGTGELFF | TGTGCCAGCAGTTACTCGGGGACTAGCGGGACCGGGGAGCTGTTTTTT
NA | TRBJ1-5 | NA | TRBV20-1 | CSARDQGSNQPQHF | TGCAGTGCTAGAGATCAGGGGTCCAATCAGCCCCAGCATTTT
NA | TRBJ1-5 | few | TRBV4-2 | CASSQSTGSNQPQHF | TGTGCCAGCAGCCAATCCACAGGGAGCAATCAGCCCCAGCATTTT
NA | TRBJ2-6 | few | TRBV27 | CASSFLRAGGANVLTF | TGTGCCAGCAGTTTCCTTAGGGCTGGCGGGGCCAACGTCCTGACTTTC
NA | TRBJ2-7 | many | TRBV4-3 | CASSQGQGGSYEQYF | TGCGCCAGCAGCCAAGGTCAGGGAGGTTCCTACGAGCAGTACTTC
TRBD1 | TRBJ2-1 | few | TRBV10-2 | CASSDRTGAWNEQFF | TGCGCCAGCAGTGATCGTACAGGGGCCTGGAATGAGCAGTTCTTC
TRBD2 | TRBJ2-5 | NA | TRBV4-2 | CASSQDHGRVGETQYF | TGTGCCAGCAGCCAAGATCACGGGAGGGTCGGAGAGACCCAGTACTTC
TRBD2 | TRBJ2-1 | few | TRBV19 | CASSRLAGVSNEQFF | TGTGCCAGTAGCCGACTAGCGGGAGTGTCCAATGAGCAGTTCTTC
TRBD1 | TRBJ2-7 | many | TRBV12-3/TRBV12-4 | CASSLTWDSPLAYEQYF | TGTGCCAGCAGTCTTACTTGGGACAGCCCGCTAGCCTACGAGCAGTACTTC
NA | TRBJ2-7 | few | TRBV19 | CASSRTTGSYEQYF | TGTGCCAGTAGCCGAACGACAGGATCCTACGAGCAGTACTTC
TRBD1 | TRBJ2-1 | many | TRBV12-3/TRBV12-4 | CASSTGGSSYNEQFF | TGTGCCAGCAGTACAGGGGGAAGCTCCTACAATGAGCAGTTCTTC
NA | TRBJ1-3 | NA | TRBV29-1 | CSASGRTSGNTIYF | TGCAGCGCCTCAGGACGCACCTCTGGAAACACCATATATTTT
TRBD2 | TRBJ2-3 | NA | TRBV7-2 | CASSLRLAGVIDTQYF | TGTGCCAGCAGCTTAAGACTAGCGGGAGTGATAGATACGCAGTATTTT
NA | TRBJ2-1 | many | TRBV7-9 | CASRSGTHNNEQFF | TGTGCCAGCAGGTCCGGGACTCATAACAATGAGCAGTTCTTC
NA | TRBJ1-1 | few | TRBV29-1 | CSVEKRQSLTEAFF | TGCAGCGTTGAAAAAAGGCAGTCGCTAACTGAAGCTTTCTTT
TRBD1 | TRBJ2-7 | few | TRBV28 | CASSLYTGETYEQYF | TGTGCCAGCAGTTTATATACAGGGGAGACCTACGAGCAGTACTTC
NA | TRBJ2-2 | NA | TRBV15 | CATRLDPNTGELFF | TGTGCCACCAGACTCGACCCGAACACCGGGGAGCTGTTTTTT
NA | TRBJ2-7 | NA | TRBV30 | CAWGRAHEQYF | TGTGCCTGGGGAAGGGCCCACGAGCAGTACTTC
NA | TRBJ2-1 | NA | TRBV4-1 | CASSQEETPAYNEQFF | TGCGCCAGCAGCCAAGAGGAGACCCCCGCCTACAATGAGCAGTTCTTC
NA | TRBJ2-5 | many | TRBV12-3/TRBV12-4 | CASNRQFQETQYF | TGTGCCAGCAACCGACAGTTCCAAGAGACCCAGTACTTC
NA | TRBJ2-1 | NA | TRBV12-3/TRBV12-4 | CASSFRRYNEQFF | TGTGCCAGCAGTTTTCGGCGCTACAATGAGCAGTTCTTC
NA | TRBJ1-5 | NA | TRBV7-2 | CASSLDVTGDRPQHF | TGTGCCAGCAGCTTAGACGTAACCGGGGACCGGCCCCAGCATTTT
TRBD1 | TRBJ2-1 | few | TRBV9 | CASSAGDRVSDEQFF | TGTGCCAGCAGCGCAGGAGACAGGGTAAGCGATGAGCAGTTCTTC
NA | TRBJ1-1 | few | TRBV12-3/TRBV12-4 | CASSFNLGFPEAFF | TGTGCCAGCAGTTTTAATTTGGGTTTCCCCGAAGCTTTCTTT
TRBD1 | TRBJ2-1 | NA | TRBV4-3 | CASSQDLEVDRGISYNEQFF | TGCGCCAGCAGCCAAGATTTAGAGGTGGACAGGGGGATCTCCTACAATGAGCAGTTCTTC
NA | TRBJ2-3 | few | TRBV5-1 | CASSFGQLGTDTQYF | TGCGCCAGCAGCTTTGGGCAGCTCGGCACAGATACGCAGTATTTT
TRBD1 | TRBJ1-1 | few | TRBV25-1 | CASTQGGTNTEAFF | TGTGCCAGCACCCAAGGGGGCACGAACACTGAAGCTTTCTTT
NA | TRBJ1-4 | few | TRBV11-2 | CASSSLSMKKLFF | TGTGCCAGCAGCTCCCTATCCATGAAAAAACTGTTTTTT
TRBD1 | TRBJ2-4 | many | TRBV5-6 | CASSLVSGGLKNIQYF | TGTGCCAGCAGCTTGGTTTCAGGGGGCTTGAAAAACATTCAGTACTTC
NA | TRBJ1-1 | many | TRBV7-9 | CASPGEGRGLNTEAFF | TGTGCCAGCCCGGGCGAAGGGAGGGGTTTGAACACTGAAGCTTTCTTT
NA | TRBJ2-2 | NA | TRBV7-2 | CASSLASADTGELFF | TGTGCCAGCAGCTTAGCATCGGCAGACACCGGGGAGCTGTTTTTT
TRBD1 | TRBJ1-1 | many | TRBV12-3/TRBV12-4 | CASTRGQGASRYTEAFF | TGTGCCAGCACCCGAGGTCAGGGGGCTTCTCGTTACACTGAAGCTTTCTTT
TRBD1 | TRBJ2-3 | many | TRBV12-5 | CASGRDRSTDTQYF | TGTGCTAGTGGCCGGGACAGGAGCACAGATACGCAGTATTTT
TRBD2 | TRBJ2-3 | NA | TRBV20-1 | CSARLLAAGTDTQYF | TGCAGTGCTAGGTTACTAGCGGCAGGCACAGATACGCAGTATTTT
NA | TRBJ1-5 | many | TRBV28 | CASSQPQGIAVAPQHF | TGTGCCAGCAGTCAACCGCAGGGAATCGCGGTCGCGCCCCAGCATTTT
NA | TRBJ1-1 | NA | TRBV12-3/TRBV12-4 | CASSLITDTEAFF | TGTGCCAGCAGTTTAATTACGGACACTGAAGCTTTCTTT
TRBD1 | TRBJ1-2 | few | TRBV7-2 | CASSLAPGQTASGYTF | TGTGCCAGCAGCTTAGCCCCGGGACAGACGGCCTCTGGCTACACCTTC
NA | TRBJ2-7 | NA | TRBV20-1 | CSAPASRANYYEQYF | TGCAGTGCTCCTGCTTCGAGGGCAAATTACTACGAGCAGTACTTC
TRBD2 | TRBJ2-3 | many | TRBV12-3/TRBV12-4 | CATGRITDTQYF | TGTGCCACCGGGAGGATCACAGATACGCAGTATTTT
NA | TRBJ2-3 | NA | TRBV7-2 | CASSFTTVADTQYF | TGTGCCAGCAGCTTTACTACGGTTGCAGATACGCAGTATTTT
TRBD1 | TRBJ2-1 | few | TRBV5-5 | CASSATGFDEQFF | TGTGCCAGCAGCGCGACAGGGTTCGATGAGCAGTTCTTC
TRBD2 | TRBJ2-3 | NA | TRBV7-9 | CASSSTSGGSDTQYF | TGTGCCAGCAGCTCGACTAGCGGGGGTAGTGATACGCAGTATTTT
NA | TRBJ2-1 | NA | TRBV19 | CASSRWTNPPSYQFF | TGTGCCAGTAGTAGATGGACTAACCCACCCTCCTACCAGTTCTTC
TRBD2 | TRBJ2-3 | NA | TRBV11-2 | CASSLRGLASTDTQYF | TGTGCCAGCAGCCTCCGGGGACTAGCAAGCACAGATACGCAGTATTTT
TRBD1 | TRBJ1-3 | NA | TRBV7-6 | CASSLEGGGNTIYF | TGTGCCAGCAGCTTAGAAGGGGGCGGAAACACCATATATTTT
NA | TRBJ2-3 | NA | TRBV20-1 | CSAAGHTDTQYF | TGCAGTGCGGCAGGCCACACAGATACGCAGTATTTT
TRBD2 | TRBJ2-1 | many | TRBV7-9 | CASSLLAGGLNEQFF | TGTGCCAGCAGCCTCCTAGCGGGGGGCCTCAATGAGCAGTTCTTC
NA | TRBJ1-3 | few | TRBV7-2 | CASSLAFVGNTIYF | TGTGCCAGCAGCTTAGCTTTCGTGGGAAACACCATATATTTT
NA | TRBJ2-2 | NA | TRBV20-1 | CSARGAGFANTGELFF | TGCAGTGCCAGGGGAGCGGGGTTCGCGAACACCGGGGAGCTGTTTTTT